A single sample gave rise to the 10 T cell receptor beta chains below, sequenced in a study of OX40 agonist ivuxolimab in advanced cancers. Here immunoSEQ multiplex PCR was the method, and the copy in TCRdb shows in-frame clones only, minus some. This sample yields 70,000 to 85,000 clones, of which 94% are seen a single time; about 10% belongs to the top ten. The sequenced sample was CD4+ or CD8+ T cells sorted from blood, obtained in a trial of the OX40 agonist ivuxolimab. The receptor source for this set is an adult with an advanced solid tumor such as melanoma, head and neck, liver or kidney cancer.

The gene calls are TRBV28 and TRBJ2-1; 8 bases align to TRBD1. Trimming cost V 6 bases and J 3 bases; bases outside gene matches: 13. The CDR3 spans 17 residues. Germline loops: CDR1 MDHEN, CDR2 SYDVKM. The CDR3 nucleotides read TGTGCCAGCAGATCAACCAGAAGGGACAGGTACTACAATGAGCAGTTCTTC. Its protein product is CASRSTRRDRYYNEQFF.

The chain recombines TRBV14 with TRBJ1-1; D ambiguous. V lost 0 bases, J lost 1 base, and 15 bases lay in between. There are 17 residues in the CDR3. Per the germline V gene, CDR1 is SGHDN and CDR2 is FVKESK. This chain's CDR3 is CASSQDLGPLTNTEAFF. In DNA form, the CDR3 reads TGTGCCAGCAGCCAAGATCTCGGACCCTTGACGAACACTGAAGCTTTCTTT.

The CDR3 region is CASSQDGSRTYNEQFF. As DNA, the CDR3 is TGTGCCAGCAGCCAAGATGGTAGCAGAACCTACAATGAGCAGTTCTTC. This chain joins TRBV4-2 and TRBJ2-1; the D is unclear. Trimming left V 0 bases short and J 2 bases short, with 11 bases between. Per germline, CDR1 LGHNA and CDR2 YNFKEQ. The CDR3 contains 16 residues.

V gene TRBV10-3 combines with J gene TRBJ2-7; D is unclear. The CDR3 spans 15 residues. The germline CDR1 and CDR2 sequences are ENHRY and SYGVKD. V was clipped by 4 bases and J by 0 bases, with 13 bases between them. The CDR3 here is CAISAILRSSYEQYF. The CDR3, as DNA: TGTGCCATCAGTGCTATATTGAGGAGCTCCTACGAGCAGTACTTC.

The V and J genes are TRBV11-2 and TRBJ2-5; no clear D. Germline values: CDR1 SGHAT, CDR2 FQNNGV. This CDR3 has 11 residues. Trimming shortened V by 7 bases and J by 4 bases, and 7 bases separated the two germline ends. DNA for the CDR3: TGTGCCAGCACCCTTCTAGAGACCCAGTACTTC. It codes for CASTLLETQYF.

This clone was seen just once. V is TRBV4-3 and J is TRBJ1-1; D gene unclear. Looked up from germline, CDR1 is LGHNA and CDR2 is YSLEER. The ends were cut back, 0 bases at V and 6 bases at J, with 17 bases in the middle. The CDR3 covers 16 residues. CDR3 in DNA: TGCGCCAGCAGCCAAGATCTCGTTTGGGGTGGCTCTGAAGCTTTCTTT. It specifies CASSQDLVWGGSEAFF.

This rearrangement joins TRBV7-9 to TRBJ1-2; D ambiguous. This CDR3 region has 14 residues. Per the germline V gene, CDR1 is SEHNR and CDR2 is FQNEAQ (reference sequence). V was pared by 2 bases and J by 8 bases, with 15 bases between. This CDR3 is CASSLWSPDWGYTF. DNA of the CDR3: TGTGCCAGCAGCTTATGGTCTCCCGACTGGGGCTACACCTTC.

CDR3 bases: TGTGCCAGTGGACTGGAGCCCCAGCATTTT. Its translation is CASGLEPQHF. The V and J genes are TRBV19 and TRBJ1-5; no clear D gene. Trimming removed 8 bases at V and 8 bases at J, with 7 bases between. Germline V gene sequence: CDR1 LNHDA, CDR2 SQIVND (reference sequence). This CDR3 spans 10 amino acids.

This sequence joins TRBV29-1 and TRBJ2-1, with D maybe TRBD1 (6 bases). Germline loops: CDR1 SQVTM, CDR2 ANQGSEA. The CDR3 totals 11 residues. V gave up 2 bases and J gave up 8 bases, with 7 bases separating them. In nucleotides, the CDR3 is TGCAGCGTTGAAAGGGGGTATGAGCAGTTCTTC. This encodes CSVERGYEQFF.

This chain joins TRBV5-1 and TRBJ2-1; no firm D call. V was cut by 0 bases and J by 3 bases, with 7 bases left in between. The CDR3 has 14 residues. The germline V gene has CDR1 SGHRS and CDR2 YFSETQ. The CDR3 DNA reads as TGCGCCAGCAGCTTGGTCAGCAGCTACAATGAGCAGTTCTTC. Protein: CASSLVSSYNEQFF.